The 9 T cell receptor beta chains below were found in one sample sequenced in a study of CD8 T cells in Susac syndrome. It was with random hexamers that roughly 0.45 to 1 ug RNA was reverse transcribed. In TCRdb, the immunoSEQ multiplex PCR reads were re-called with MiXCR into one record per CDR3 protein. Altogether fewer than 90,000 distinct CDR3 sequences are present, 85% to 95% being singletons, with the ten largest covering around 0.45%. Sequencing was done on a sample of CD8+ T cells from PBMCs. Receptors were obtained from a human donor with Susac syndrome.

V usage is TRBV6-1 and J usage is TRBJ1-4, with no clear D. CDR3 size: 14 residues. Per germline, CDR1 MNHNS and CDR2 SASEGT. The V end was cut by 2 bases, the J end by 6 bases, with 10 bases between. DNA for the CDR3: TGTGCCAGCAGTGAATGGCCAACGGATGAAAAACTGTTTTTT. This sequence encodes CASSEWPTDEKLFF.

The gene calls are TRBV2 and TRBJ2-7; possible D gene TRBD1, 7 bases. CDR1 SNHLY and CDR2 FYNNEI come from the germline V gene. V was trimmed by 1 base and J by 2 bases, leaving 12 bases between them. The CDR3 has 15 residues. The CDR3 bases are TGTGCCAGCAGTGAAGGGGCAGGGGGGACCTACGAGCAGTACTTC. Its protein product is CASSEGAGGTYEQYF.

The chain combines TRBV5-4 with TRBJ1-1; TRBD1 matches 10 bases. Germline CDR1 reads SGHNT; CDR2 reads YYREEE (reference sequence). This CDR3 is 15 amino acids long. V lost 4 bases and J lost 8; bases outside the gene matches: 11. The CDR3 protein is CASSRVSGDRGEAFF. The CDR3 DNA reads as TGTGCCAGCAGCCGAGTTTCCGGGGACAGGGGCGAAGCTTTCTTT.

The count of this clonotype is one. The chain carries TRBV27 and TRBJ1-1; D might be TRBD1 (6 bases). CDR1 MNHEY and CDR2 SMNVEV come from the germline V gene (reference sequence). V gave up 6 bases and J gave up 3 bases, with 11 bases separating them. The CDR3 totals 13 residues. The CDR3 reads CASRDRQYTEAFF. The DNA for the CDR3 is TGTGCCAGCAGGGACAGACAGTACACTGAAGCTTTCTTT.

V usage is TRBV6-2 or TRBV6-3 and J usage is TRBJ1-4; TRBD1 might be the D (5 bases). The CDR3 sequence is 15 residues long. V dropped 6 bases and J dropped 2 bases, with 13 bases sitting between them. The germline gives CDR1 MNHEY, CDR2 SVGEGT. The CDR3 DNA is TGTGCCAGCAGAGACGGACACGCGACTAATGAAAAACTGTTTTTT. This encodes CASRDGHATNEKLFF.

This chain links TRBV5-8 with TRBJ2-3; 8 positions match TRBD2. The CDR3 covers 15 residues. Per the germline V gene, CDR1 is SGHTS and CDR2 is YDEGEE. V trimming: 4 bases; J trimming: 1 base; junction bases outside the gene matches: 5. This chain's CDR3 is CASSLLAGGTDTQYF. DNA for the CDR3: TGTGCCAGCAGCCTGCTAGCGGGCGGCACAGATACGCAGTATTTT.

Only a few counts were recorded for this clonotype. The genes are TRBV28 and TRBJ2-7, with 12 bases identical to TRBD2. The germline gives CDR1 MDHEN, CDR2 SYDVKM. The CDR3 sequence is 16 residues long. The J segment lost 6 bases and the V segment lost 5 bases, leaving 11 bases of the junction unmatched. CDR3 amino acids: CASSILAGGIDGEQYF. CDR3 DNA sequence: TGTGCCAGCAGTATACTAGCGGGAGGTATTGATGGCGAGCAGTACTTC.

CDR3 protein: CASSKSPTGSGETQYF. In DNA, the CDR3 is TGCGCCAGCAGTAAATCCCCGACAGGGAGTGGAGAGACCCAGTACTTC. The chain employs TRBV5-1 and TRBJ2-5; 7 bases align to TRBD1. With 5 bases clipped from V and 4 bases from J, the junction kept 14 bases outside the gene matches. CDR1 is SGHRS, CDR2 YFSETQ, per germline. The CDR3 is made up of 16 amino acids.

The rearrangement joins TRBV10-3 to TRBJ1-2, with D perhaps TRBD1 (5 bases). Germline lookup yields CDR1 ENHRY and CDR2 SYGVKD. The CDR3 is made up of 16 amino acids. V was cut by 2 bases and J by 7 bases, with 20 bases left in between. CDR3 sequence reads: CAISEPGTAANIGYTF. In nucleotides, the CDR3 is TGTGCCATCAGTGAGCCGGGGACCGCTGCCAATATTGGCTACACCTTC.